The 15 T cell receptor beta chains given below trace back to one sample, sequenced in a study of memory CD4+ T cells and cytomegalovirus serostatus. The sort gate was single viable CD3+CD4+CD8-CD45RO+ cells for memory CD4+ T cells. Clones were sequenced by immunoSEQ multiplex PCR, and TCRdb holds only the in-frame ones, with some missing. The sample holds some 45,000 clones, about 70% seen once. Sequenced sample: memory CD4+ T cells from blood. Receptors originate from an adult in good health and CMV-seropositive.

The rearrangement uses TRBV2 and TRBJ1-4; no clear D. Trimming left V 3 bases short and J 0 bases short, with 8 bases between. Germline V lookup: CDR1 SNHLY, CDR2 FYNNEI. The CDR3 is 15 residues long. The CDR3 DNA follows: TGTGCCAGCAGTGAGTTGGGAACAACTAATGAAAAACTGTTTTTT. Residues: CASSELGTTNEKLFF.

This chain links TRBV5-4 with TRBJ2-1, with D unresolved. V was clipped by 4 bases and J by 12 bases, with 23 bases between them. CDR3 length: 15 amino acids. The germline gives CDR1 SGHNT, CDR2 YYREEE (reference sequence). The CDR3 coding sequence is TGTGCCAGCAGCCCCGAACCGGCGGAAATTATGGGGCAGTTCTTC. Its translation is CASSPEPAEIMGQFF.

The rearrangement uses TRBV18 and TRBJ2-7; 8 bases align to TRBD1. Looked up from germline, CDR1 is KGHSH and CDR2 is LQKENI. The length of the CDR3 is 16 residues. The ends lost 3 bases at V and 5 bases at J; junction bases unmatched: 12. DNA for the CDR3: TGTGCCAGCTCACCTTATACAGACAGGGGAGAGAACGAGCAGTACTTC. Translating it yields CASSPYTDRGENEQYF.

The chain couples TRBV11-1 to TRBJ2-7; D may match TRBD1 or TRBD2 (5 bases each). There are 13 residues in the CDR3. Trimming stripped 5 bases from V and 7 bases from J, with 15 bases between. Germline CDR1 reads SGHAT; CDR2 reads FQDESV (reference sequence). The CDR3 protein is CASSLQGTGEQYF. Written as DNA, the CDR3 is TGTGCCAGCAGCCTCCAAGGGACCGGGGAGCAGTACTTC.

The V call is TRBV28, the J call TRBJ2-5, with 7 bases that match TRBD2. The CDR3 contains 17 residues. Germline CDR1 is MDHEN and CDR2 is SYDVKM. The J segment lost 0 bases and the V segment lost 0 bases, leaving 7 bases of the junction unmatched. The CDR3 reads CASSLWFLRGNQETQYF. The CDR3 DNA reads as TGTGCCAGCAGTTTATGGTTCTTGCGGGGGAACCAAGAGACCCAGTACTTC.

This clone was seen a few times. The rearrangement joins TRBV28 to TRBJ2-2; D remains ambiguous. Looked up from germline, CDR1 is MDHEN and CDR2 is SYDVKM. Trimming took off 5 bases at V and 2 bases at J, with 9 bases between the two ends. The CDR3 runs to 14 residues. The CDR3 DNA sequence: TGTGCCAGCAGTCTTAATACAAACACCGGGGAGCTGTTTTTT. Translating gives CASSLNTNTGELFF.

This clone was detected only once. V gene TRBV19 combines with J gene TRBJ2-5; D unclear. The CDR3 runs 14 residues. The V gene lost 4 bases and the J gene lost 4 bases, with 13 bases spanning the gap. CDR1 and CDR2 from the germline V gene are LNHDA and SQIVND (reference sequence). The CDR3 DNA follows: TGTGCCAGTAGTACCCTTCCGAAAGGAGAGACCCAGTACTTC. Encoded protein: CASSTLPKGETQYF.

This chain joins TRBV5-1 and TRBJ2-4; D is unresolved. The CDR3 totals 14 residues. Germline CDR1 SGHRS, CDR2 YFSETQ. The ends were cut back, 3 bases at V and 6 bases at J, with 13 bases in the middle. The CDR3 here is CASSYGEAANIQYF. The CDR3 nucleotides read TGCGCCAGCAGCTATGGAGAGGCCGCAAACATTCAGTACTTC.

The chain links TRBV2 to TRBJ1-1, with D possibly matching TRBD1 (5 bases). V lost 3 bases to trimming and J lost 2 bases, with 13 bases between them. CDR3 length equals 15 residues. Germline-derived CDR1 and CDR2 are SNHLY and FYNNEI. CDR3 sequence reads: CASSETDRRNTEAFF. CDR3 bases: TGTGCCAGCAGTGAGACAGACAGAAGAAACACTGAAGCTTTCTTT.

The chain couples TRBV9 to TRBJ1-1; D call uncertain. Trimming shortened V by 3 bases and J by 5 bases, and 14 bases separated the two germline ends. CDR1 and CDR2 (germline): SGDLS, YYNGEE. The CDR3 is made up of 14 amino acids. CDR3 amino acids: CASSAITSRTEAFF. DNA of the CDR3: TGTGCCAGCAGCGCCATCACAAGTCGGACTGAAGCTTTCTTT.

This chain joins TRBV19 and TRBJ1-5, with 7 bases aligning to TRBD1. There are 13 residues in the CDR3. Trimming removed 3 bases from V and 7 bases from J; junction bases left unmatched: 3. Germline lookup yields CDR1 LNHDA and CDR2 SQIVND (reference sequence). The CDR3, as DNA: TGTGCCAGTAGTATCGCCAGGGGGCAGCCCCAGCATTTT. It codes for CASSIARGQPQHF.

This chain links TRBV19 with TRBJ2-7; 10 bases are a match to TRBD2. The CDR3 consists of 16 residues. With 4 bases clipped from V and 0 bases from J, the junction kept 6 bases outside the gene matches. Germline V CDR1 and CDR2: LNHDA, SQIVND (reference sequence). The CDR3 loop reads CASSTELAGGSYEQYF. The CDR3 nucleotides read TGTGCCAGTAGTACCGAGTTAGCGGGGGGCTCCTACGAGCAGTACTTC.

The genes are TRBV28 and TRBJ2-3; tentative D call: TRBD2 (5 bases). CDR1 and CDR2 from the germline V gene are MDHEN and SYDVKM. This CDR3 has 14 amino acids. The V end was cut by 6 bases, the J end by 1 base, with 11 bases between. CDR3: CASRSSGGTDTQYF. CDR3 nucleotide sequence: TGTGCCAGCAGGTCGTCCGGGGGCACAGATACGCAGTATTTT.

This clone was observed a single time. Here the CDR3 reads CASSSRTIEEQFF. As DNA, the CDR3 is TGTGCCAGCAGCTCCCGGACTATTGAGGAGCAGTTCTTC. The V gene is TRBV11-2, the J gene TRBJ2-1; D might be TRBD2 (6 bases). Germline values: CDR1 SGHAT, CDR2 FQNNGV. V lost 4 bases and J 10 bases, leaving 14 bases between the germline ends. The CDR3 runs to 13 residues.

The chain has TRBV19 and TRBJ1-2; D uncertain. Germline-derived CDR1 and CDR2 are LNHDA and SQIVND (reference sequence). This CDR3 has 12 amino acids. The ends were cut back, 4 bases at V and 7 bases at J, with 10 bases in the middle. This CDR3 reads CASSRTEVGYTF. CDR3 in DNA: TGTGCCAGTAGTAGGACCGAGGTTGGCTACACCTTC.